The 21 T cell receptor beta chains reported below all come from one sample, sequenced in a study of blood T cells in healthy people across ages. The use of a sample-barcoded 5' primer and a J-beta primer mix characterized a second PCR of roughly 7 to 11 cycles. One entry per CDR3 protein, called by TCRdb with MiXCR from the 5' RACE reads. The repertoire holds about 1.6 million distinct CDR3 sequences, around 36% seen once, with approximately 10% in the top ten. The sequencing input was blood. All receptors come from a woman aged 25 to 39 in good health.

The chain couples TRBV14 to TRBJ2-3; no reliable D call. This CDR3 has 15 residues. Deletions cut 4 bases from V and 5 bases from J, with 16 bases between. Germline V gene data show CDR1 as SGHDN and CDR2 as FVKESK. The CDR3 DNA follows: TGTGCCAGCAGCCGGCGCCCTCCCAGAGGAGATACGCAGTATTTT. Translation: CASSRRPPRGDTQYF. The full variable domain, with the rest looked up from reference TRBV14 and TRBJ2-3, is EAGVTQFPSHSVIEKGQTVTLRCDPISGHDNLYWYRRVMGKEIKFLLHFVKESKQDESGMPNNRFLAERTGGTYSTLKVQPAELEDSGVYFCASSRRPPRGDTQYFGPGTRLTVL.

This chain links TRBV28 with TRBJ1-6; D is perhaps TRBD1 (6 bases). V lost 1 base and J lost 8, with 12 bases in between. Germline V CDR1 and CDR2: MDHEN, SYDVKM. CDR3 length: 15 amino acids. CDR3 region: CASSLLEGEHSPLHF. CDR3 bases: TGTGCCAGCAGTTTATTAGAGGGGGAACATTCACCCCTCCACTTT. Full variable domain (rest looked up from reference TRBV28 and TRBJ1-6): DVKVTQSSRYLVKRTGEKVFLECVQDMDHENMFWYRQDPGLGLRLIYFSYDVKMKEKGDIPEGYSVSREKKERFSLILESASTNQTSMYLCASSLLEGEHSPLHFGNGTRLTVT.

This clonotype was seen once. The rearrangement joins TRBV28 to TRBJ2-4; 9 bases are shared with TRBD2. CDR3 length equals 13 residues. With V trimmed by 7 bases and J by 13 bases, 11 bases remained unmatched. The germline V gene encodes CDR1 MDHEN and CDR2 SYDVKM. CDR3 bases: TGTGCCAGCAAGACTAGCGGAGCTCGGGGGCAGTACTTC. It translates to CASKTSGARGQYF.

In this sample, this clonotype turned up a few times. The CDR3 DNA reads TGTGCCAGCAGAAGCAGGGAAGAGACCCAGTACTTC. It yields the protein CASRSREETQYF. V usage is TRBV5-6 and J usage is TRBJ2-5; maybe TRBD1 (5 bases). In germline, CDR1 is SGHDT, CDR2 YYEEEE. Trimming took 5 bases from V and 3 from J, leaving 8 bases between them. The CDR3 totals 12 residues.

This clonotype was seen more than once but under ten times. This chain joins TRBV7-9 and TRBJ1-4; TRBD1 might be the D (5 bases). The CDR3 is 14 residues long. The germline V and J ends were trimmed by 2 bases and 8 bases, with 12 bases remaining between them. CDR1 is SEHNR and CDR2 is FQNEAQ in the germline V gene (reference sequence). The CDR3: CASSLSLGREKLFF. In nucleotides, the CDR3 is TGTGCCAGCAGCTTATCCCTGGGACGAGAAAAACTGTTTTTT.

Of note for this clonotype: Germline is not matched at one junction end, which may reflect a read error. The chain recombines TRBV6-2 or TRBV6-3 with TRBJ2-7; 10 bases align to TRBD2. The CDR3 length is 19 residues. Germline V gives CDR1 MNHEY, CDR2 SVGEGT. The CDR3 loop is CASSYSYPAGGRDSYGQYF. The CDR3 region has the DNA TGTGCCAGCAGTTACTCCTATCCAGCGGGGGGGCGAGACTCCTACGGGCAGTACTTC.

Here the CDR3 reads CASRSTGSPNYGYTF. The CDR3 nucleotides read TGTGCCAGCAGGAGTACAGGGAGCCCTAACTATGGCTACACCTTC. J is TRBJ1-2 and V is TRBV27, with D tentatively TRBD1 (6 bases). CDR1 is MNHEY and CDR2 is SMNVEV in the germline V gene (reference sequence). This CDR3 is 15 amino acids long. Trimming stripped 6 bases from V and 0 bases from J, with 14 bases between.

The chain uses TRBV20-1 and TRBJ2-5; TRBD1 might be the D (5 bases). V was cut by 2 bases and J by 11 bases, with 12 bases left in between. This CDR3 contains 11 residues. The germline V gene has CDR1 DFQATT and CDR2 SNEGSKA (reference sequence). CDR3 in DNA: TGCAGTGCTAGACAGGGTTACGGGCAGTACTTC. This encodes CSARQGYGQYF.

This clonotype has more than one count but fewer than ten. DNA for the CDR3: TGCGCCAGCAGCCTAAAAAATGGGTACTACGAGCAGTACTTC. As protein: CASSLKNGYYEQYF. The chain joins TRBV4-1 to TRBJ2-7; D call uncertain. This CDR3 region has 14 residues. The V gene's germline CDR1 is MGHRA and CDR2 YSYEKL. V was pared by 4 bases and J by 3 bases, with 13 bases between.

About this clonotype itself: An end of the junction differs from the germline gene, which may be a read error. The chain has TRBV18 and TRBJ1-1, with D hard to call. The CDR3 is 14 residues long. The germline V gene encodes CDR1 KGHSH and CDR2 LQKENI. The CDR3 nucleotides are TGTGCCAACTCACTTTTCGCGGACAACACTGAAGCTTTCTTT. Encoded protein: CANSLFADNTEAFF. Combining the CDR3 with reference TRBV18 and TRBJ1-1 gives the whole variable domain NAGVMQNPRHLVRRRGQEARLRCSPMKGHSHVYWYRQLPEEGLKFMVYLQKENIIDESGMPKERFSAEFPKEGPSILRIQQVVRGDSAAYFCANSLFADNTEAFFGQGTRLTVV.

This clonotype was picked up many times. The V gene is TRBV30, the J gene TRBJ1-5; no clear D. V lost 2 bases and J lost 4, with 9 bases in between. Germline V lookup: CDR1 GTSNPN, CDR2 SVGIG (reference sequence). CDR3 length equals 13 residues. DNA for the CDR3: TGTGCCTGGAGTCAGGCGGCAAATCAGCCCCAGCATTTT. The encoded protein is CAWSQAANQPQHF.

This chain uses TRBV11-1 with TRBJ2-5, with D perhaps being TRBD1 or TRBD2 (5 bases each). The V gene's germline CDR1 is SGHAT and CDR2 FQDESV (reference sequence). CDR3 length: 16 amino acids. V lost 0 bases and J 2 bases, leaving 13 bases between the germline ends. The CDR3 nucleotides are TGTGCCAGCAGCTTAGCGTACGGGACGGTGCAAGAGACCCAGTACTTC. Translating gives CASSLAYGTVQETQYF. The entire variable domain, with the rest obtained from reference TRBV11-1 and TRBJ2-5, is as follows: EAEVAQSPRYKITEKSQAVAFWCDPISGHATLYWYRQILGQGPELLVQFQDESVVDDSQLPKDRFSAERLKGVDSTLKIQPAELGDSAMYLCASSLAYGTVQETQYFGPGTRLLVL.

In DNA, the CDR3 is TGCGCCAGCAGCTTGGACCAGGGGGTAGGCTATGGCTACACCTTC. Translating gives CASSLDQGVGYGYTF. The chain combines TRBV5-1 with TRBJ1-2, with 7 nucleotides matching TRBD1. This CDR3 is 15 amino acids long. The J segment lost 4 bases and the V segment lost 0 bases, leaving 6 bases of the junction unmatched. The germline CDR1 and CDR2 sequences are SGHRS and YFSETQ.

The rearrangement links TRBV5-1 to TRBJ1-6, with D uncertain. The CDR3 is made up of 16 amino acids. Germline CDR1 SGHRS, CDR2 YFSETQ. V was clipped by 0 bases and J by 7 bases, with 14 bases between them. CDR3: CASSLEARTLNSPLHF. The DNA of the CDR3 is TGCGCCAGCAGCTTGGAGGCCAGAACCCTCAATTCACCCCTCCACTTT.

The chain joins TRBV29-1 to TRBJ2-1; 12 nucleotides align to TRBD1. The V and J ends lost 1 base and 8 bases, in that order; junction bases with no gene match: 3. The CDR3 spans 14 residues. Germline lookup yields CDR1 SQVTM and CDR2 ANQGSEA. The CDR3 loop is CSVEGGTGGYEQFF. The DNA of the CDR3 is TGCAGCGTTGAAGGGGGGACAGGGGGCTATGAGCAGTTCTTC.

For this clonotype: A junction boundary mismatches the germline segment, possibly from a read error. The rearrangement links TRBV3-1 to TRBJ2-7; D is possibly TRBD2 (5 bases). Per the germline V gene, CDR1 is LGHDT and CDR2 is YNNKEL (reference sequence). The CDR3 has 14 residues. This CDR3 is CASSQDLGLYERYF. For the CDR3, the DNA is TGTGCCAGCAGCCAAGATTTAGGACTCTACGAGCGGTACTTC.

CDR3: CSARGGGSGGSLETQYF. As DNA, the CDR3 is TGCAGTGCTAGAGGAGGGGGTAGCGGGGGATCGTTGGAGACCCAGTACTTC. V is TRBV20-1 and J is TRBJ2-5, with 9 positions matching TRBD2. The CDR3 consists of 17 residues. Per the germline V gene, CDR1 is DFQATT and CDR2 is SNEGSKA (reference sequence). With V trimmed by 1 base and J by 5 bases, 14 bases remained unmatched.

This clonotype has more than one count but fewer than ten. The CDR3 region is CASSPPPSNEQFF. The CDR3 DNA sequence: TGTGCCAGCAGTCCCCCCCCAAGCAATGAGCAGTTCTTC. The gene calls are TRBV28 and TRBJ2-1, with D uncertain. CDR3 length equals 13 residues. V lost 5 bases to trimming and J lost 6 bases, with 11 bases between them. From germline, CDR1 is MDHEN and CDR2 SYDVKM.

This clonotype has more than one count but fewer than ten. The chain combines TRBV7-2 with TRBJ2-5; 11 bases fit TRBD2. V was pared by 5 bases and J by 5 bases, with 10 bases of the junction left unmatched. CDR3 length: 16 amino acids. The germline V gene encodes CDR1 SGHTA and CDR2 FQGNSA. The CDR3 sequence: CASSILLAGEGETQYF. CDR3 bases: TGTGCCAGCAGCATACTACTAGCGGGGGAGGGGGAGACCCAGTACTTC.

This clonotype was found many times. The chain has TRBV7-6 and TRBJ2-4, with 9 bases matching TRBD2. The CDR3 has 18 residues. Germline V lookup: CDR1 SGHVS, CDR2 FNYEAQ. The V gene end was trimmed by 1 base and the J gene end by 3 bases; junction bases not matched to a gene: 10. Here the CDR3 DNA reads TGTGCCAGCAGCTTAGATATCGGGGTAGCGGGAGTCAAAAACATTCAGTACTTC. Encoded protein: CASSLDIGVAGVKNIQYF.

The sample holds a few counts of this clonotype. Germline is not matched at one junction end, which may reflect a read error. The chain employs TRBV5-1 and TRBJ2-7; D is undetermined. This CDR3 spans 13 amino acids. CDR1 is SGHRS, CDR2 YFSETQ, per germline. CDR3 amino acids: CTSSWTIGNEQYF. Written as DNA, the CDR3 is TGCACCAGCAGCTGGACGATAGGGAACGAGCAGTACTTC. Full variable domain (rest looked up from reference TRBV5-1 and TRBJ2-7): KAGVTQTPRYLIKTRGQQVTLSCSPISGHRSVSWYQQTPGQGLQFLFEYFSETQRNKGNFPGRFSGRQFSNSRSEMNVSTLELGDSALYLCTSSWTIGNEQYFGPGTRLTVT.